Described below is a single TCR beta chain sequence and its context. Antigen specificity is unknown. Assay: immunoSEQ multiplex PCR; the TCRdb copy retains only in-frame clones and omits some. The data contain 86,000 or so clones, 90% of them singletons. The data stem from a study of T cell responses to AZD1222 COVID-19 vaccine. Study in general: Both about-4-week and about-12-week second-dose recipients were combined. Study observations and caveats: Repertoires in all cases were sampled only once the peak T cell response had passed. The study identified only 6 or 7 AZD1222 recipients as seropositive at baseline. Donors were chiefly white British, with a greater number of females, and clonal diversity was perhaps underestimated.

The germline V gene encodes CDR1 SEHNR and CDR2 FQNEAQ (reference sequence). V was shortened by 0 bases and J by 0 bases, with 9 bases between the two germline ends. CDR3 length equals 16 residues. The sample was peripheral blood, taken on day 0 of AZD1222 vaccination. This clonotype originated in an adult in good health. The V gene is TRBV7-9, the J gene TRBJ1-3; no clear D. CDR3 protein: CASSLARANSGNTIYF. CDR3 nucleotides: TGTGCCAGCAGCTTAGCGCGGGCGAACTCTGGAAACACCATATATTTT.